This T cell receptor beta chain was profiled in a study of T cells after yellow fever vaccination. The study, taken as a whole, reports: Abundant bulk-population clonotypes could contaminate the FACS-sorted repertoires.

The CDR3 spans 17 residues. With 3 bases clipped from V and 2 bases from J, the junction kept 8 bases outside the gene matches. Germline lookup yields CDR1 MGHRA and CDR2 YSYEKL. This clonotype was detected many times. Its antigen is unknown. TCRdb reanalysed the 5' RACE reads using MiXCR and keeps one entry per CDR3 protein. The sample gives some 300,000 distinct CDR3 sequences, around a tenth of which show up once; about 3% is in the top ten. The chain joins TRBV4-1 to TRBJ2-3, with TRBD2 identical over 10 bases. Sequenced material: CD4+ T cells sorted from PBMCs, taken 45 days after the yellow fever booster vaccination. The clonotype was recovered from a man aged 18 to 29 who received the YFV17D yellow fever vaccine. Written as DNA, the CDR3 is TGCGCCAGCAGCCAGATTAGCGGGGGGATCTCCACAGATACGCAGTATTTT. Protein sequence: CASSQISGGISTDTQYF.